A single sample is the source of the 13 T cell receptor beta chains below, sequenced in a study of T-cell memory formation after mild COVID-19. TCRdb re-derived calls from the 5' RACE reads in MiXCR, one entry per CDR3 protein. In the table there are roughly 150,000 distinct CDR3 sequences, more than 12% of which are singletons. Input material: PBMCs or a T cell subset sorted from them (not recorded which). The receptors derive from an adult woman who had mild COVID-19 (a few samples of this study predate the infection). Cell type and time point are not known.

The chain joins TRBV29-1 to TRBJ1-2, with D hard to call. Germline loops: CDR1 SQVTM, CDR2 ANQGSEA. Trimming removed 1 base from V and 2 bases from J, with 8 bases in between. The CDR3 totals 13 residues. The DNA of the CDR3 is TGCAGCGTTGAAGTCAGTCCGAACTATGGCTACACCTTC. Amino acids: CSVEVSPNYGYTF.

The table lists this clonotype with a few counts. The gene calls are TRBV12-3 or TRBV12-4 and TRBJ2-1, with 8 bases lining up with TRBD2. V gave up 2 bases and J gave up 2 bases; unmatched junction bases: 5. The CDR3 has 16 residues. CDR3 nucleotide sequence: TGTGCCAGCAGTTTATATCGGGGGGGCGCCTACAATGAGCAGTTCTTC. It codes for CASSLYRGGAYNEQFF.

The chain uses TRBV29-1 and TRBJ2-7, with 9 positions matching TRBD2. This CDR3 comprises 15 residues. CDR1 and CDR2 from the germline V gene are SQVTM and ANQGSEA. J gave up 0 bases and V 6 bases, and 9 bases lay outside the gene matches. CDR3 DNA: TGCAGCGTGGCCTTTTGGACTAGCGACTCCTACGAGCAGTACTTC. The encoded protein is CSVAFWTSDSYEQYF.

This chain joins TRBV24-1 and TRBJ1-1; unclear D gene. V shed 4 bases and J shed 4 bases, with 9 bases lying between them. This CDR3 contains 13 residues. Germline CDR1 reads KGHDR; CDR2 reads SFDVKD. CDR3 bases: TGTGCCACCAGTGAACGTTTGGGCACTGAAGCTTTCTTT. Translation: CATSERLGTEAFF.

The chain carries TRBV19 and TRBJ1-3; D gene unclear. Trimming removed 5 bases from V and 0 bases from J, with 8 bases in between. The CDR3 is 14 residues long. Germline V gene sequence: CDR1 LNHDA, CDR2 SQIVND (reference sequence). The CDR3 nucleotides are TGTGCCAGTAGTGGCAGAAACTCTGGAAACACCATATATTTT. It yields the protein CASSGRNSGNTIYF.

This sequence joins TRBV11-2 and TRBJ2-2; no firm D call. This CDR3 contains 15 residues. Germline V gene lookup returns CDR1 SGHAT and CDR2 FQNNGV. Trimming left V 4 bases short and J 5 bases short, with 14 bases between. This CDR3 is CASSSSKGRTGELFF. The CDR3, as DNA: TGTGCCAGCAGCTCCTCGAAGGGCAGAACCGGGGAGCTGTTTTTT.

There are a few counts of this clonotype. The rearrangement links TRBV12-3 or TRBV12-4 to TRBJ2-1; the D call may be TRBD1 or TRBD2 (6 bases each). This CDR3 region has 15 residues. The V end lost 3 bases, the J end lost 5 bases, and 14 bases lay between the germline ends. The CDR3 DNA is TGTGCCAGCAGTTTGGGGGGCTATGGACACAATGAGCAGTTCTTC. Translation gives CASSLGGYGHNEQFF.

In this sample, this clonotype is medium-sized (0.01 to 0.1%). V and J are TRBV5-1 and TRBJ2-1; D tentatively reads TRBD1 or TRBD2 (5 bases each). This CDR3 has 15 residues. Germline values: CDR1 SGHRS, CDR2 YFSETQ. V dropped 2 bases and J dropped 8 bases, with 17 bases sitting between them. CDR3 sequence (DNA): TGCGCCAGCAGCTTTACGAGGGGCGTTAGCGATGAGCAGTTCTTC. Its translation is CASSFTRGVSDEQFF.

The rearrangement links TRBV7-6 to TRBJ2-3; D is tentatively TRBD1 or TRBD2 (5 bases each). The CDR3 consists of 13 residues. Trimming pared 1 base from V and 5 bases from J, leaving 7 bases between. Germline CDR1 is SGHVS and CDR2 is FNYEAQ. The CDR3 DNA is TGTGCCAGCAGCTTAGGGGGGTTAGATACGCAGTATTTT. It codes for CASSLGGLDTQYF.

Here the CDR3 reads CASSPDRIYGYTF. The CDR3 DNA follows: TGTGCCAGCAGCCCAGACAGGATATATGGCTACACCTTC. The chain joins TRBV3-1 to TRBJ1-2; weak D call: TRBD1 (6 bases). The CDR3 covers 13 residues. Trimming stripped 4 bases from V and 5 bases from J, with 11 bases between. Germline V gene lookup returns CDR1 LGHDT and CDR2 YNNKEL (reference sequence).

This rearrangement joins TRBV7-3 to TRBJ2-1, with 11 bases matching TRBD1. The J segment lost 6 bases and the V segment lost 3 bases, leaving 4 bases of the junction unmatched. Per the germline V gene, CDR1 is SGHTA and CDR2 is FQGTGA. This CDR3 region has 15 residues. Written as DNA, the CDR3 is TGTGCCAGCAGCTTGGGACAGGGGGTGGGCAATGAGCAGTTCTTC. This sequence encodes CASSLGQGVGNEQFF.

This clonotype turned up a few times. V is TRBV19 and J is TRBJ2-3; 13 bases are a match to TRBD2. The J segment lost 2 bases and the V segment lost 7 bases, leaving 3 bases of the junction unmatched. CDR1 and CDR2 (germline): LNHDA, SQIVND (reference sequence). The CDR3 extends over 15 amino acids. The CDR3 sequence is CASTTSGRPTDTQYF. The CDR3 nucleotides read TGTGCCAGTACGACTAGCGGGAGGCCCACAGATACGCAGTATTTT.

The rearrangement joins TRBV6-6 to TRBJ2-1; a weak D match, TRBD1 (6 bases). The CDR3 sequence is 14 residues long. CDR1 is MNHNY and CDR2 is SVGAGI in the germline V gene (reference sequence). The germline V and J ends were trimmed by 7 bases and 0 bases, with 10 bases remaining between them. The CDR3 sequence: CASTTTGSYNEQFF. The DNA for the CDR3 is TGTGCCAGCACTACGACAGGCTCCTACAATGAGCAGTTCTTC.